The sequence of this T cell receptor (beta chain) was determined in a study of CD8 T cells in ankylosing spondylitis. This clonotype turned up a few times. Its antigen is still unknown. General observations from the study: Ankylosing spondylitis blood seemed to carry a telltale TCR beta motif made of eight or nine highly homologous variants.

V lost 2 bases and J 7 bases, leaving 11 bases between the germline ends. This CDR3 contains 14 residues. Each CDR3 protein is one row after TCRdb ran MiXCR on the 5' RACE reads. The sample has about 450,000 distinct CDR3 sequences, about 25% seen once; the top ten hold roughly 1%. The sample consisted of blood, either unsorted or a sorted T cell fraction (not recorded which). The TCR was taken from a male donor with ankylosing spondylitis. The V gene is TRBV12-3 or TRBV12-4, the J gene TRBJ1-4; D remains unclear. CDR3 sequence reads: CASSLRELGEKLFF. CDR3 DNA: TGTGCCAGCAGTTTAAGGGAGTTGGGTGAAAAACTGTTTTTT.